This T cell receptor beta chain is drawn from a study of cytomegalovirus exposure and HLA in healthy donors. Germline loops: CDR1 SEHNR, CDR2 FQNEAQ (reference sequence). There are 15 residues in the CDR3. V trimming: 3 bases; J trimming: 10 bases; junction bases outside the gene matches: 9. Primers included in the PCR were 60 Vbeta and 13 Jbeta primers. TCRdb's table, derived via immunoSEQ multiplex PCR, lists solely in-frame clones and lacks some. Its table records some 140,000 clones. The sequence derives from a woman aged 40 to 50 in good health and CMV-seronegative. The sample taken for sequencing was PBMCs. V usage is TRBV7-9 and J usage is TRBJ1-6; TRBD1 aligns across 7 bases. The CDR3 region is CASSFYAGGGSPLHF. DNA for the CDR3: TGTGCCAGCAGCTTCTATGCAGGGGGAGGCTCACCCCTCCACTTT.